A selection of T cell receptor beta chains follows, all from one sample in a study of cytomegalovirus exposure and HLA in healthy donors. Using immunoSEQ multiplex PCR, the repertoire was profiled, and TCRdb retains in-frame clones only, with some absent. Found here are some 150,000 clones, roughly 86% of them singletons; the top ten hold roughly 2.5%. Sequenced input: PBMCs. These receptors were collected from a man aged 18 to 29 in good health and CMV-seropositive. CDR3s include the opening cysteine and the closing phenylalanine or tryptophan. The D gene is left open where the match is weak. Clone size appears in some rows only: once, few, many, or a class for an expanded clone.

CDR3 protein: CASSQDPQAGGIGAFF
CDR3 DNA: TGCGCCAGCAGCCAAGATCCCCAGGCAGGGGGTATAGGAGCTTTCTTT
V gene: TRBV4-3
D gene: TRBD1
clone size: NA
CDR3 length: 16
J gene: TRBJ1-1

CDR3 protein: CASSPRTSAGFTGELFF
CDR3 DNA: TGTGCCAGCAGTCCCCGGACTAGCGCAGGATTCACCGGGGAGCTGTTTTTT
V gene: TRBV28
D gene: TRBD2
clone size: NA
CDR3 length: 17
J gene: TRBJ2-2

CDR3 protein: CASSQAGYPSTDTQYF
CDR3 DNA: TGCGCCAGCAGCCAAGCAGGGTACCCTAGCACAGATACGCAGTATTTT
V gene: TRBV4-3
D gene: NA
clone size: NA
CDR3 length: 16
J gene: TRBJ2-3

CDR3 protein: CASSLEGGGEKLFF
CDR3 DNA: TGTGCCAGCAGCTTAGAAGGGGGCGGTGAAAAACTGTTTTTT
V gene: TRBV7-6
D gene: TRBD1
clone size: NA
CDR3 length: 14
J gene: TRBJ1-4

CDR3 protein: CSALQGLQETQYF
CDR3 DNA: TGCAGCGCCCTACAGGGGCTACAAGAGACCCAGTACTTC
V gene: TRBV29-1
D gene: TRBD1
clone size: NA
CDR3 length: 13
J gene: TRBJ2-5

CDR3 protein: CASSQEPRQGADTQYF
CDR3 DNA: TGTGCCAGCAGCCAAGAACCCCGACAGGGGGCAGATACGCAGTATTTT
V gene: TRBV4-2
D gene: TRBD1
clone size: NA
CDR3 length: 16
J gene: TRBJ2-3

CDR3 protein: CASSFEDRGDLEAFF
CDR3 DNA: TGTGCCAGCAGCTTCGAGGACAGGGGCGACCTTGAAGCTTTCTTT
V gene: TRBV9
D gene: TRBD1
clone size: NA
CDR3 length: 15
J gene: TRBJ1-1

CDR3 protein: CATSRRSDGDNEQFF
CDR3 DNA: TGTGCCACCAGCAGACGTTCTGACGGGGACAATGAGCAGTTCTTC
V gene: TRBV15
D gene: NA
clone size: NA
CDR3 length: 15
J gene: TRBJ2-1

CDR3 protein: CASSQGVGSGNTIYF
CDR3 DNA: TGCGCCAGCAGCCAAGGAGTCGGCTCTGGAAACACCATATATTTT
V gene: TRBV4-3
D gene: NA
clone size: NA
CDR3 length: 15
J gene: TRBJ1-3

CDR3 protein: CASSESKRGTYGYTF
CDR3 DNA: TGCGCCAGCAGTGAGTCGAAAAGGGGAACCTATGGCTACACCTTC
V gene: TRBV10-2
D gene: NA
clone size: NA
CDR3 length: 15
J gene: TRBJ1-2

CDR3 protein: CASSLYAGTDTQYF
CDR3 DNA: TGTGCCAGCAGCTTATACGCGGGCACAGATACGCAGTATTTT
V gene: TRBV7-6
D gene: NA
clone size: few
CDR3 length: 14
J gene: TRBJ2-3

CDR3 protein: CASSAQGAKNIQYF
CDR3 DNA: TGTGCCAGCAGTGCCCAGGGAGCCAAAAACATTCAGTACTTC
V gene: TRBV28
D gene: NA
clone size: NA
CDR3 length: 14
J gene: TRBJ2-4

CDR3 protein: CASSQGQREGYTF
CDR3 DNA: TGTGCCAGCAGCCAAGGGCAGAGGGAGGGCTACACCTTC
V gene: TRBV4-2
D gene: NA
clone size: NA
CDR3 length: 13
J gene: TRBJ1-2

CDR3 protein: CASSRVQGSGEKLFF
CDR3 DNA: TGTGCCAGCAGTCGAGTTCAGGGGTCAGGTGAAAAACTGTTTTTT
V gene: TRBV2
D gene: NA
clone size: NA
CDR3 length: 15
J gene: TRBJ1-4

CDR3 protein: CASSFRDSESEAFF
CDR3 DNA: TGTGCCAGCAGCTTTCGGGACAGCGAAAGCGAAGCTTTCTTT
V gene: TRBV12-1
D gene: NA
clone size: once
CDR3 length: 14
J gene: TRBJ1-1

CDR3 protein: CATSQGSGANVLTF
CDR3 DNA: TGTGCCACTTCTCAGGGTTCTGGGGCCAACGTCCTGACTTTC
V gene: TRBV7-2
D gene: NA
clone size: once
CDR3 length: 14
J gene: TRBJ2-6

CDR3 protein: CASSIASDYEQYF
CDR3 DNA: TGTGCCAGCAGCATAGCTAGTGACTACGAGCAGTACTTC
V gene: TRBV13
D gene: NA
clone size: NA
CDR3 length: 13
J gene: TRBJ2-7

CDR3 protein: CAISESELAEFYEQYF
CDR3 DNA: TGTGCCATCAGTGAGTCGGAACTAGCGGAGTTCTACGAGCAGTACTTC
V gene: TRBV10-3
D gene: TRBD2
clone size: once
CDR3 length: 16
J gene: TRBJ2-7

CDR3 protein: CASSYRLRGRGYEQYF
CDR3 DNA: TGTGCCAGCAGTTACCGACTCAGGGGGCGCGGGTACGAGCAGTACTTC
V gene: TRBV6-5
D gene: TRBD1
clone size: NA
CDR3 length: 16
J gene: TRBJ2-7

CDR3 protein: CASSPSTGVYGYTF
CDR3 DNA: TGTGCCAGCTCACCCTCGACCGGGGTCTATGGCTACACCTTC
V gene: TRBV18
D gene: NA
clone size: NA
CDR3 length: 14
J gene: TRBJ1-2

CDR3 protein: CATTKADVRSPLHF
CDR3 DNA: TGTGCCACCACCAAGGCGGATGTGCGCTCACCCCTCCACTTT
V gene: TRBV15
D gene: NA
clone size: NA
CDR3 length: 14
J gene: TRBJ1-6

CDR3 protein: CASTGGTGELFF
CDR3 DNA: TGTGCCAGCACCGGGGGAACCGGGGAGCTGTTTTTT
V gene: TRBV27
D gene: NA
clone size: once
CDR3 length: 12
J gene: TRBJ2-2

CDR3 protein: CAWSVRVGEGYTF
CDR3 DNA: TGTGCCTGGAGTGTAAGAGTAGGGGAAGGCTACACCTTC
V gene: TRBV30
D gene: NA
clone size: NA
CDR3 length: 13
J gene: TRBJ1-2

CDR3 protein: CTSLTGTPCCTDTQYF
CDR3 DNA: TGCACCAGCCTCACCGGGACTCCCTGTTGCACAGATACGCAGTATTTT
V gene: TRBV1
D gene: NA
clone size: NA
CDR3 length: 16
J gene: TRBJ2-3

CDR3 protein: CASSVGLAGGIGYNEQFF
CDR3 DNA: TGTGCCAGCAGCGTAGGACTAGCGGGAGGTATAGGCTACAATGAGCAGTTCTTC
V gene: TRBV9
D gene: TRBD2
clone size: NA
CDR3 length: 18
J gene: TRBJ2-1

CDR3 protein: CASRGGTEAFF
CDR3 DNA: TGTGCCAGCCGGGGGGGGACTGAAGCTTTCTTT
V gene: TRBV6-5
D gene: NA
clone size: NA
CDR3 length: 11
J gene: TRBJ1-1

CDR3 protein: CASTTSGGDEQYF
CDR3 DNA: TGTGCCAGCACGACCTCAGGAGGGGACGAGCAGTACTTC
V gene: TRBV18
D gene: NA
clone size: once
CDR3 length: 13
J gene: TRBJ2-7

CDR3 protein: CASSQVGADTQYF
CDR3 DNA: TGCGCCAGCAGCCAAGTGGGGGCCGATACGCAGTATTTT
V gene: TRBV4-3
D gene: NA
clone size: NA
CDR3 length: 13
J gene: TRBJ2-3

CDR3 protein: CASSFPGTRIGNEQFF
CDR3 DNA: TGTGCCAGCAGCTTCCCCGGGACTAGGATTGGCAATGAGCAGTTCTTC
V gene: TRBV7-9
D gene: TRBD2
clone size: NA
CDR3 length: 16
J gene: TRBJ2-1

CDR3 protein: CATRTYNEQFF
CDR3 DNA: TGTGCCACCCGTACCTACAATGAGCAGTTCTTC
V gene: TRBV28
D gene: NA
clone size: NA
CDR3 length: 11
J gene: TRBJ2-1

CDR3 protein: CASSQDRASGTDTQYF
CDR3 DNA: TGCGCCAGCAGCCAAGATCGGGCTAGCGGCACAGATACGCAGTATTTT
V gene: TRBV4-3
D gene: NA
clone size: once
CDR3 length: 16
J gene: TRBJ2-3

CDR3 protein: CATSRSGGMTGELFF
CDR3 DNA: TGTGCCACCAGCAGATCAGGGGGTATGACCGGGGAGCTGTTTTTT
V gene: TRBV15
D gene: TRBD1
clone size: NA
CDR3 length: 15
J gene: TRBJ2-2

CDR3 protein: CATSRRREAGANVLTF
CDR3 DNA: TGTGCCACCAGCCGGAGGAGGGAGGCTGGGGCCAACGTCCTGACTTTC
V gene: TRBV15
D gene: NA
clone size: NA
CDR3 length: 16
J gene: TRBJ2-6

CDR3 protein: CAGGWYGYTF
CDR3 DNA: TGTGCTGGAGGATGGTATGGCTACACCTTC
V gene: TRBV12-5
D gene: NA
clone size: once
CDR3 length: 10
J gene: TRBJ1-2

CDR3 protein: CASSDIYNSPLHF
CDR3 DNA: TGTGCCAGCAGTGACATCTATAATTCACCCCTCCACTTT
V gene: TRBV27
D gene: NA
clone size: few
CDR3 length: 13
J gene: TRBJ1-6

CDR3 protein: CASSVSSGADTQYF
CDR3 DNA: TGTGCCAGCAGCGTAAGTAGCGGGGCAGATACGCAGTATTTT
V gene: TRBV9
D gene: TRBD2
clone size: NA
CDR3 length: 14
J gene: TRBJ2-3

CDR3 protein: CASSSPYRDRQETQYF
CDR3 DNA: TGTGCCAGCAGCTCGCCGTACAGGGACCGTCAAGAGACCCAGTACTTC
V gene: TRBV11-2
D gene: NA
clone size: once
CDR3 length: 16
J gene: TRBJ2-5